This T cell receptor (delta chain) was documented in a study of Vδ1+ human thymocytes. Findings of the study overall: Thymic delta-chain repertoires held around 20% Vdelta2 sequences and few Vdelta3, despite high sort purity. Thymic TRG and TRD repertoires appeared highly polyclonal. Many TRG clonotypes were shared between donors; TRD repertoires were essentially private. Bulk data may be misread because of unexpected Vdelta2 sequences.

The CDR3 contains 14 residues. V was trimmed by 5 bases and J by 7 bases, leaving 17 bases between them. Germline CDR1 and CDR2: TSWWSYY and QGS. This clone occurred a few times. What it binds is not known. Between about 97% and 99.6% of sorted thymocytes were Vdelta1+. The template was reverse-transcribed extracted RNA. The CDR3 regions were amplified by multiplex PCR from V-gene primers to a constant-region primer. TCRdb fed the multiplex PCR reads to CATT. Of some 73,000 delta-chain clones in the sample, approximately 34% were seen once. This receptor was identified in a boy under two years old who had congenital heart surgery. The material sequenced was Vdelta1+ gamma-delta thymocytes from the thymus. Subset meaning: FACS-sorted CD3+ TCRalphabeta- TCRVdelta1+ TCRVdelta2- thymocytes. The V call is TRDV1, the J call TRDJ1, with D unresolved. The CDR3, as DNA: TGTGCTCTTGGGACTAAATCGGAGGGCGGTAAACTCATCTTT. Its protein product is CALGTKSEGGKLIF.